The rows below give T cell receptor beta chains drawn from one sample of a study of human T cells and chemical hapten exposure. TCRdb independently ran MiXCR on the RACE reads; one entry per CDR3 protein. The table lists approximately 86,000 distinct CDR3 sequences, approximately 10% of them singletons. Sequenced material: whole blood, taken in connection with sensitization to the hapten diphenylcyclopropenone (DPC). The receptors stem from a woman aged 25 to 39 with alopecia areata. Some clones in this sample may be carry-over from other donors' samples. CDR3s include the opening cysteine and the closing phenylalanine or tryptophan. The D gene is left open where the match is weak. Not every row has a clone size; where given, it reads once, few, many or a size class.

>TRBV2|TRBJ2-3|TRBD2|.
CASSLGLAGHTDTQYF
TGTGCCAGCAGCCTTGGACTAGCGGGCCACACAGATACGCAGTATTTT
>TRBV20-1|TRBJ2-1|TRBD2|.
CSARDYGGRAGYNEQFF
TGCAGTGCTAGAGATTACGGCGGGAGGGCCGGGTACAATGAGCAGTTCTTC
>TRBV14|TRBJ2-5|.|.
CASSQGARSETQYF
TGTGCCAGCAGCCAAGGGGCGCGTTCGGAGACCCAGTACTTC
>TRBV11-3|TRBJ1-1|.|.
CASSKDPSTEAFF
TGTGCCAGCAGCAAGGACCCGAGCACTGAAGCTTTCTTT
>TRBV4-2|TRBJ2-3|.|.
CASSSLTRGDPDTQYF
TGTGCCAGCAGCTCACTGACTAGGGGAGACCCAGATACGCAGTATTTT
>TRBV20-1|TRBJ2-3|.|few
CSARDLGGEAADTQYF
TGCAGTGCTAGAGATCTGGGGGGTGAGGCCGCAGATACGCAGTATTTT
>TRBV7-9|TRBJ2-7|TRBD2|few
CASSHTSSGRPGEQYF
TGTGCCAGCAGCCATACCTCTAGCGGGAGGCCAGGCGAGCAGTACTTC
>TRBV11-1|TRBJ2-3|TRBD2|many
CASSRTPLAGGDTQYF
TGTGCCAGCAGCCGCACCCCCCTCGCGGGAGGAGATACGCAGTATTTT
>TRBV10-3|TRBJ2-3|.|many
CAISSPVADTQYF
TGTGCCATTTCTAGTCCGGTGGCAGATACGCAGTATTTT
>TRBV5-1|TRBJ1-6|TRBD1|.
CASSSTGVNSPLHF
TGCGCCAGCAGCTCAACAGGGGTGAATTCACCCCTCCACTTT
>TRBV29-1|TRBJ2-6|.|many
CSVRTVSSGANVLTF
TGCAGCGTACGGACAGTGAGCTCTGGGGCCAACGTCCTGACTTTC
>TRBV29-1|TRBJ2-7|.|few
CSVEISGTAKYF
TGCAGCGTTGAGATATCCGGGACCGCCAAGTACTTC
>TRBV7-6|TRBJ1-5|.|many
CASSLAEGWQPQHF
TGTGCCAGCAGCTTAGCGGAGGGTTGGCAGCCCCAGCATTTT
>TRBV10-3|TRBJ1-3|.|few
CAIRDSSGNTIYF
TGTGCCATCCGCGACAGCTCTGGAAACACCATATATTTT
>TRBV18|TRBJ2-1|TRBD2|many
CASSPPGLAYNEQFF
TGTGCCAGCTCGCCCCCCGGACTAGCTTATAATGAGCAGTTCTTC
>TRBV28|TRBJ1-5|TRBD1|many
CASSLIEGAGNQPQHF
TGTGCCAGCAGTTTAATTGAGGGGGCGGGCAATCAGCCCCAGCATTTT
>TRBV6-2/TRBV6-3|TRBJ2-5|TRBD2|.
CASRRGGRTQETQYF
TGTGCCAGCAGACGGGGGGGGCGCACCCAAGAGACCCAGTACTTC
>TRBV5-1|TRBJ2-2|TRBD1|many
CASSSEPTGMGLAGELFF
TGCGCCAGCAGCTCCGAACCGACAGGGATGGGATTGGCCGGGGAGCTGTTTTTT
>TRBV28|TRBJ2-5|TRBD2|.
CAASGAIPQETQYF
TGTGCGGCTAGCGGGGCGATACCTCAAGAGACCCAGTACTTC
>TRBV4-1|TRBJ2-5|.|few
CASSQELDWKETQYF
TGCGCCAGCAGCCAAGAACTCGACTGGAAAGAGACCCAGTACTTC
>TRBV7-9|TRBJ2-5|TRBD2|many
CAVLGLAVQETQYF
TGTGCCGTCCTTGGGCTAGCGGTACAAGAGACCCAGTACTTC
>TRBV2|TRBJ1-1|TRBD1|many
CASRTTGVVTEAFF
TGTGCCAGCAGGACGACAGGGGTAGTCACTGAAGCTTTCTTT
>TRBV9|TRBJ2-5|TRBD1|.
CASSVGGTGQETQYF
TGTGCCAGCAGCGTAGGGGGGACAGGGCAAGAGACCCAGTACTTC
>TRBV20-1|TRBJ1-1|.|few
CSAKRGQNTEAFF
TGCAGTGCAAAGAGAGGCCAGAACACTGAAGCTTTCTTT
>TRBV7-6|TRBJ1-1|.|many
CASSLGARGTEAFF
TGTGCCAGCAGCTTAGGGGCGCGTGGCACTGAAGCTTTCTTT
>TRBV7-3|TRBJ1-1|.|few
CASSLTGGTEAFF
TGTGCCAGCAGCTTAACGGGGGGAACTGAAGCTTTCTTT
>TRBV27|TRBJ1-2|.|few
CASSLSPTGAIGYTF
TGTGCCAGCAGTTTATCTCCGACGGGGGCGATTGGCTACACCTTC
>TRBV4-3|TRBJ2-1|TRBD2|few
CASSQGKEREVDEQFF
TGCGCCAGCAGCCAAGGGAAGGAGCGGGAGGTCGATGAGCAGTTCTTC
>TRBV28|TRBJ2-3|TRBD2|.
CASSPTSGSVYTQYF
TGTGCCAGCAGCCCTACTAGCGGGAGTGTATATACGCAGTATTTT
>TRBV28|TRBJ2-4|.|.
CASSLSRDRSYF
TGTGCCAGCAGTTTATCCCGGGACCGCTCGTACTTC
>TRBV7-9|TRBJ2-3|.|.
CASSYRPGEGRADTQYF
TGTGCCAGCAGCTACCGACCGGGAGAGGGTCGGGCAGATACGCAGTATTTT
>TRBV15|TRBJ2-2|.|few
CATSPTGGELFF
TGTGCCACCAGCCCGACCGGCGGGGAGCTGTTTTTT
>TRBV6-5|TRBJ1-6|.|many
CASSYRNSPLHF
TGTGCCAGCAGTTACAGAAATTCACCCCTCCACTTT
>TRBV20-1|TRBJ2-5|TRBD2|many
CSATGTSGGAQETQYF
TGCAGTGCAACAGGGACTAGCGGGGGGGCCCAAGAGACCCAGTACTTC
>TRBV6-1|TRBJ1-5|.|many
CASSVGGYGNQPQHF
TGTGCCAGCAGTGTAGGGGGATACGGCAATCAGCCCCAGCATTTT
>TRBV3-1|TRBJ1-2|.|many
CASSQVGVYGYTF
TGTGCCAGCAGCCAAGTTGGGGTCTATGGCTACACCTTC
>TRBV28|TRBJ2-1|TRBD2|few
CASRPLSSGRVNEQFF
TGTGCCAGCAGACCCCTTTCTAGCGGGAGAGTCAATGAGCAGTTCTTC
>TRBV29-1|TRBJ1-1|.|.
CSVRESLNTEAFF
TGCAGCGTAAGGGAATCCTTGAACACTGAAGCTTTCTTT
>TRBV20-1|TRBJ1-2|.|many
CSAVPGGYGYTF
TGCAGTGCTGTCCCCGGTGGGTATGGCTACACCTTC
>TRBV20-1|TRBJ2-5|TRBD1|many
CSAHGQDQETQYF
TGCAGTGCACACGGACAGGACCAAGAGACCCAGTACTTC
>TRBV28|TRBJ2-7|.|.
CASTRAQADEQYF
TGTGCCAGTACCCGAGCCCAGGCGGACGAGCAGTACTTC
>TRBV20-1|TRBJ1-5|.|few
CSARHLRTGNQPQHF
TGCAGTGCTAGACACCTTCGGACGGGTAATCAGCCCCAGCATTTT
>TRBV6-1|TRBJ2-2|.|many
CASGGWRAANTGELFF
TGTGCCAGCGGGGGTTGGAGGGCGGCGAACACCGGGGAGCTGTTTTTT
>TRBV4-1|TRBJ2-2|.|few
CASKKVLNTGELFF
TGCGCCAGCAAAAAGGTACTAAACACCGGGGAGCTGTTTTTT
>TRBV6-5|TRBJ1-2|.|many
CASANPANYGYTF
TGTGCCAGCGCAAACCCGGCAAACTATGGCTACACCTTC
>TRBV7-9|TRBJ1-4|.|many
CASSFRVEDEKLFF
TGTGCCAGCAGCTTCAGGGTGGAAGATGAAAAACTGTTTTTT